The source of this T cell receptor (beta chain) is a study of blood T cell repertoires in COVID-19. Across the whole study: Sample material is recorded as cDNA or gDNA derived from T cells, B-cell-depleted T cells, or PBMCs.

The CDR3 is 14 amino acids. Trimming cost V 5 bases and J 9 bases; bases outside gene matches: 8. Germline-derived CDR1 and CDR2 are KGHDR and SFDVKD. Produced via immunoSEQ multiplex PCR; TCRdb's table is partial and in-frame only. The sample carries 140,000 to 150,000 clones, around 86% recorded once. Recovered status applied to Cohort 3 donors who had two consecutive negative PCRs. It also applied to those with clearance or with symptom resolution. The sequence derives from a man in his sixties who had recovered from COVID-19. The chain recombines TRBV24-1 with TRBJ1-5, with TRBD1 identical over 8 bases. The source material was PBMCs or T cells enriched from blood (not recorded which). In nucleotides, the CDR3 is TGTGCCACCAGTGGGGGCAGGGGGCTAGGGCCCCAGCATTTT. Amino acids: CATSGGRGLGPQHF.